Below, 27 T cell receptor beta chains from the same sample are listed, as sequenced in a study of T-cell reconstitution after alpha-beta-depleted transplantation in children. Unique molecular identifiers were incorporated into the prepared TCRbeta library. From the PCR reads, TCRdb called clonotypes with MiXCR, one entry per CDR3 protein. The sample yields around 670,000 distinct CDR3 sequences, around 13% seen once. Specimen: PBMCs, collected before TCRalphabeta/CD19-depleted stem cell transplant. These receptors came from a girl aged 2 to 10 with congenital amegakaryocytic thrombocytopenia, due to receive a stem cell transplant.

This clonotype was found many times. This chain links TRBV20-1 with TRBJ2-3; 9 bases are a match to TRBD2. The CDR3 runs 15 residues. Germline CDR1 DFQATT, CDR2 SNEGSKA (reference sequence). After removal of 2 bases from V and 3 bases from J, the junction contained 6 bases not matched to a gene. The CDR3 spells CSARRAGGRTDTQYF. In DNA form, the CDR3 reads TGCAGTGCTAGACGGGCGGGGGGGAGGACAGATACGCAGTATTTT.

V gene TRBV20-1 combines with J gene TRBJ2-1; D may be TRBD1 (5 bases). V lost 5 bases and J lost 6, with 20 bases in between. The germline V gene has CDR1 DFQATT and CDR2 SNEGSKA (reference sequence). The CDR3 consists of 15 residues. The CDR3 loop is CSARYSGALLNEQFF. The CDR3 coding sequence is TGCAGTGCTCGCTATAGTGGGGCACTCCTCAATGAGCAGTTCTTC.

This clonotype has ten or more counts. This rearrangement joins TRBV5-1 to TRBJ2-1, with D unclear. Germline CDR1 and CDR2: SGHRS and YFSETQ. With 4 bases removed from V and 5 bases from J, the gap between germline ends came to 13 bases. This CDR3 region has 14 residues. CDR3 in DNA: TGCGCCAGCAGCCCCCGCGGACGAGACAATGAGCAGTTCTTC. Translation gives CASSPRGRDNEQFF.

This rearrangement joins TRBV20-1 to TRBJ1-1; 8 positions agree with TRBD1. The CDR3 has 13 residues. CDR1 DFQATT and CDR2 SNEGSKA come from the germline V gene (reference sequence). V lost 7 bases and J lost 0; bases outside the gene matches: 4. CDR3 DNA: TGCAGTGGGACAGGGAGCATGAACACTGAAGCTTTCTTT. Residues: CSGTGSMNTEAFF.

The sample holds many counts of this clonotype. The chain employs TRBV5-1 and TRBJ2-7; D may match TRBD1 or TRBD2 (5 bases each). The germline V gene has CDR1 SGHRS and CDR2 YFSETQ. The CDR3 extends over 15 amino acids. The V and J ends lost 4 bases and 3 bases respectively, with 17 bases between them. The CDR3 nucleotides read TGCGCCAGCAGCCATGCCGGGACGATAGGCTACGAGCAGTACTTC. This sequence encodes CASSHAGTIGYEQYF.

There are many counts of this clonotype. V usage is TRBV5-1 and J usage is TRBJ2-7, with 10 bases lining up with TRBD1. Germline assignment: CDR1 SGHRS and CDR2 YFSETQ. The CDR3 covers 15 residues. V dropped 4 bases and J dropped 5; count of bases not matched to a gene: 9. This chain's CDR3 is CASSPGSGTGDEQYF. CDR3 nucleotides: TGCGCCAGCAGCCCGGGGTCCGGGACAGGGGACGAGCAGTACTTC.

In this sample, this clonotype turned up many times. The J gene is TRBJ2-1, the V gene TRBV20-1; no clear D gene. The length of the CDR3 is 14 residues. V gave up 3 bases and J gave up 7 bases, with 16 bases separating them. Germline values: CDR1 DFQATT, CDR2 SNEGSKA (reference sequence). The CDR3 region is CSASIAGDVNEQFF. CDR3 in DNA: TGCAGTGCTAGTATTGCCGGAGATGTGAATGAGCAGTTCTTC.

The CDR3 reads CASSLAAGFLDTQYF. CDR3 in DNA: TGCGCCAGCAGCCTAGCCGCTGGTTTCTTAGATACGCAGTATTTT. The rearrangement uses TRBV5-1 and TRBJ2-3, with D possibly being TRBD2 (5 bases). V lost 4 bases, J lost 5 bases, and 17 bases lay in between. The CDR3 totals 15 residues. Germline CDR1 SGHRS, CDR2 YFSETQ. Looking up the rest from reference TRBV5-1 and TRBJ2-3 gives the full variable domain: KAGVTQTPRYLIKTRGQQVTLSCSPISGHRSVSWYQQTPGQGLQFLFEYFSETQRNKGNFPGRFSGRQFSNSRSEMNVSTLELGDSALYLCASSLAAGFLDTQYFGPGTRLTVL.

The chain is built from TRBV6-5 and TRBJ2-5; 9 nucleotides line up with TRBD2. This CDR3 contains 16 residues. V shed 2 bases, J shed 2 bases, and the junction held 6 bases outside the gene matches. Germline V gene sequence: CDR1 MNHEY, CDR2 SVGAGI. As DNA, the CDR3 is TGTGCCAGCAGTTACGCTGGACTAGCGAAACAAGAGACCCAGTACTTC. This encodes CASSYAGLAKQETQYF.

The chain is built from TRBV27 and TRBJ2-7, with D perhaps matching TRBD1 (6 bases). The V end was cut by 6 bases, the J end by 3 bases, with 12 bases between. The V gene's germline CDR1 is MNHEY and CDR2 SMNVEV (reference sequence). The CDR3 length is 13 residues. This CDR3 is CASRSGVGYEQYF. CDR3 coding DNA: TGTGCCAGCAGATCAGGGGTGGGCTACGAGCAGTACTTC.

The chain combines TRBV9 with TRBJ2-1; D gene unclear. The CDR3 extends over 13 amino acids. Germline V gene lookup returns CDR1 SGDLS and CDR2 YYNGEE. Trimming removed 3 bases at V and 10 bases at J, with 14 bases between. The CDR3 is CASSAAPALEQFF. CDR3 in DNA: TGTGCCAGCAGCGCCGCACCAGCTTTAGAGCAGTTCTTC.

V is TRBV7-9 and J is TRBJ2-1, with 9 bases matching TRBD1. After removal of 5 bases from V and 8 bases from J, the junction contained 10 bases not matched to a gene. This CDR3 spans 15 amino acids. The germline V gene has CDR1 SEHNR and CDR2 FQNEAQ (reference sequence). The CDR3 loop reads CASSPDRGIPHEQFF. In DNA, the CDR3 is TGTGCCAGCAGCCCAGACAGGGGGATTCCCCATGAGCAGTTCTTC. Combining the CDR3 with reference TRBV7-9 and TRBJ2-1 gives the whole variable domain DTGVSQNPRHKITKRGQNVTFRCDPISEHNRLYWYRQTLGQGPEFLTYFQNEAQLEKSRLLSDRFSAERPKGSFSTLEIQRTEQGDSAMYLCASSPDRGIPHEQFFGPGTRLTVL.

This chain uses TRBV18 with TRBJ2-5; D could derive from TRBD1 or TRBD2 (5 bases each). The CDR3 loop spans 16 amino acids. V was pared by 4 bases and J by 2 bases, with 17 bases between. From germline, CDR1 is KGHSH and CDR2 LQKENI. CDR3 region: CASSRYRGTEQETQYF. The CDR3 nucleotides read TGTGCCAGCTCACGCTACAGAGGGACCGAACAAGAGACCCAGTACTTC.

There are a few counts of this clonotype. Relative to the germline gene, one junction end is altered; a read error may explain this. The CDR3: CSARDKGLAGVHF. The DNA for the CDR3 is TGCAGTGCTCGCGACAAGGGACTAGCGGGAGTACACTTC. The chain couples TRBV20-1 to TRBJ2-7; 14 nucleotides agree with TRBD2. The CDR3 sequence is 13 residues long. Germline lookup yields CDR1 DFQATT and CDR2 SNEGSKA (reference sequence).

This clonotype was detected only a few times. The chain combines TRBV20-1 with TRBJ2-1, with D possibly TRBD2 on 6 matching bases. The CDR3 contains 14 residues. Per germline, CDR1 DFQATT and CDR2 SNEGSKA (reference sequence). CDR3 sequence: CSAARRAKANEQFF. The CDR3 DNA follows: TGCAGCGCTGCTCGGAGGGCCAAGGCTAATGAGCAGTTCTTC.

This chain joins TRBV5-1 and TRBJ2-1; 11 bases are shared with TRBD2. In germline, CDR1 is SGHRS, CDR2 YFSETQ. The CDR3 is 14 amino acids. V was pared by 9 bases and J by 5 bases, with 7 bases of the junction left unmatched. The CDR3 region has the DNA TGCGCCACTCAACCGGGACTAGCGGACAATGAGCAGTTCTTC. Protein sequence: CATQPGLADNEQFF. The whole variable domain, filled in from reference TRBV5-1 and TRBJ2-1, reads KAGVTQTPRYLIKTRGQQVTLSCSPISGHRSVSWYQQTPGQGLQFLFEYFSETQRNKGNFPGRFSGRQFSNSRSEMNVSTLELGDSALYLCATQPGLADNEQFFGPGTRLTVL.

This clonotype has at least ten counts. The chain combines TRBV6-5 with TRBJ2-3, with no clear D. Trimming cost V 2 bases and J 0 bases, with 9 bases left between them. Germline V lookup: CDR1 MNHEY, CDR2 SVGAGI. The CDR3 length is 15 residues. CDR3 region: CASSYVGGSTDTQYF. The CDR3, as DNA: TGTGCCAGCAGTTACGTCGGCGGTAGCACAGATACGCAGTATTTT.

This clonotype was observed many times. V is TRBV20-1 and J is TRBJ1-1; D not certain. V lost 4 bases, J lost 0 bases, and 12 bases lay in between. The CDR3 spans 14 residues. Germline V gene lookup returns CDR1 DFQATT and CDR2 SNEGSKA (reference sequence). The CDR3 sequence is CSAKVGSMNTEAFF. In nucleotides, the CDR3 is TGCAGTGCTAAGGTCGGGTCCATGAACACTGAAGCTTTCTTT.

This clonotype was observed a handful of times. The J gene is TRBJ2-1, the V gene TRBV6-1; 7 nucleotides agree with TRBD2. Germline V gene lookup returns CDR1 MNHNS and CDR2 SASEGT. CDR3 length: 15 amino acids. V shed 7 bases, J shed 4 bases, and the junction held 10 bases outside the gene matches. CDR3 bases: TGTGCCAGCACCCTCGATAGCGGGTCGTACAATGAGCAGTTCTTC. This sequence encodes CASTLDSGSYNEQFF.

This clonotype was found a few times. This sequence joins TRBV20-1 and TRBJ2-7, with D uncertain. The V end was cut by 0 bases, the J end by 5 bases, with 20 bases between. The V gene's germline CDR1 is DFQATT and CDR2 SNEGSKA (reference sequence). The CDR3 consists of 16 residues. The CDR3 is CSARDSPGPVAHEQYF. CDR3 sequence (DNA): TGCAGTGCTAGAGATTCTCCCGGCCCGGTCGCCCACGAGCAGTACTTC.

Comments on this clonotype: It may be a read error: a sequence one base away is much more abundant. The genes are TRBV12-3 or TRBV12-4 and TRBJ2-7; D perhaps matches TRBD2 (5 bases). This CDR3 has 14 residues. The CDR3 bases are TGTGCCAGCAGCCTTGAGGGCAGAATTTCCGAGCGGTACTTC. Its protein product is CASSLEGRISERYF.

This clonotype was observed a handful of times. The J gene is TRBJ2-2, the V gene TRBV19; TRBD2 matches 8 bases. In germline, CDR1 is LNHDA, CDR2 SQIVND (reference sequence). CDR3 length: 14 residues. The junction had 5 bases not matched to a gene; V was cut back by 6 bases and J by 5 bases. The CDR3 DNA sequence: TGTGCCAGTAGCCCACTAGCGGAGACCGGGGAGCTGTTTTTT. It encodes CASSPLAETGELFF.

This clonotype was seen a handful of times. The chain links TRBV6-5 to TRBJ2-6, with D tentatively TRBD1 (6 bases). The CDR3 is 19 residues long. Trimming took off 2 bases at V and 0 bases at J, with 17 bases between the two ends. CDR1 and CDR2 from the germline V gene are MNHEY and SVGAGI. The CDR3 DNA reads TGTGCCAGCAGTTACGAGTTGGACAGTCCGAGCTCTGGGGCCAACGTCCTGACTTTC. Amino acids: CASSYELDSPSSGANVLTF.

Worth noting for this clonotype: This sequence may be a read error, since a much larger clone differs from it by one base. The chain has TRBV5-1 and TRBJ2-5; the match to TRBD1 covers 7 bases. The CDR3 is made up of 14 amino acids. Germline assignment: CDR1 SGHRS and CDR2 YFSETQ. The CDR3 loop reads CASSLWDSQGTQYF. The DNA of the CDR3 is TGCGCCAGCAGCTTGTGGGACAGCCAAGGGACCCAGTACTTC. The variable domain in full, completed from reference TRBV5-1 and TRBJ2-5, reads KAGVTQTPRYLIKTRGQQVTLSCSPISGHRSVSWYQQTPGQGLQFLFEYFSETQRNKGNFPGRFSGRQFSNSRSEMNVSTLELGDSALYLCASSLWDSQGTQYFGPGTRLLVL.

V is TRBV12-3 or TRBV12-4 and J is TRBJ2-7, with TRBD2 identical over 8 bases. The J segment lost 2 bases and the V segment lost 7 bases, leaving 7 bases of the junction unmatched. This CDR3 has 14 residues. Here the CDR3 DNA reads TGTGCCAGCAAGGGCTTGCGGGAGGCCTACGAGCAGTACTTC. It yields the protein CASKGLREAYEQYF.

The rearrangement uses TRBV4-2 and TRBJ1-3; 10 bases match TRBD1. Germline-derived CDR1 and CDR2 are LGHNA and YNFKEQ. With V trimmed by 4 bases and J by 2 bases, 8 bases remained unmatched. The CDR3 is 17 amino acids. This CDR3 reads CASSPRDRGLTGNTIYF. CDR3 sequence (DNA): TGTGCCAGCAGCCCCCGGGACAGGGGCTTAACTGGAAACACCATATATTTT.

This clonotype showed up many times. The chain's CDR3 is CASGEMGGTDTQYF. The CDR3 coding sequence is TGTGCCAGCGGAGAAATGGGGGGCACAGATACGCAGTATTTT. The chain recombines TRBV6-1 with TRBJ2-3; either TRBD1 or TRBD2 may supply D (5 bases each). The V and J ends lost 8 bases and 1 base respectively, with 13 bases between them. The CDR3 length is 14 residues. Germline V gene data show CDR1 as MNHNS and CDR2 as SASEGT.